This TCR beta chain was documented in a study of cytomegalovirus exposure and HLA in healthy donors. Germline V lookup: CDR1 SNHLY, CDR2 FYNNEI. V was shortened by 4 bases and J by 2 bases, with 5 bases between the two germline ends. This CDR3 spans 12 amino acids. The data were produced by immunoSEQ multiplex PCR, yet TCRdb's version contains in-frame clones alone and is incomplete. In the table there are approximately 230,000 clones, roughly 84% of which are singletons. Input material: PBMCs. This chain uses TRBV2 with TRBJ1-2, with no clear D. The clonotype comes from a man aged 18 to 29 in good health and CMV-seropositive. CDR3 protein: CASSVANYGYTF. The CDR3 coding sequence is TGTGCCAGCAGTGTGGCCAACTATGGCTACACCTTC.